The clone carrying this T cell receptor beta chain was seen more than once but under ten times. Its ends do not fully match the called genes, so a read error is possible. The data were obtained in a study of naive and memory T cell subsets. Germline CDR1 reads DFQATT; CDR2 reads SNEGSKA (reference sequence). The CDR3 spans 9 residues. A UMI-containing oligonucleotide was joined by 3' ligation to the TCR cDNA template. Cells were not sorted; total RNA input targeted roughly 1 to 1000 ng. Amplification of ligated cDNA took four PCR rounds with SP2 and nested alpha and beta constant primers. Alpha and beta constant region primers primed reverse transcription for blood and skin samples. TCRdb re-derived calls from the 5' RACE reads in MiXCR, one entry per CDR3 protein. The sample has approximately 30,000 distinct CDR3 sequences, over 15% seen once.

The clonotype was recovered from a female donor in good health. This chain connects TRBV20-1 to TRBJ1-1; D call uncertain. CDR3 coding DNA: TGCAGTGCTAGAGTTCCGGGCCCTTTT. This gives the protein CSARVPGPF.